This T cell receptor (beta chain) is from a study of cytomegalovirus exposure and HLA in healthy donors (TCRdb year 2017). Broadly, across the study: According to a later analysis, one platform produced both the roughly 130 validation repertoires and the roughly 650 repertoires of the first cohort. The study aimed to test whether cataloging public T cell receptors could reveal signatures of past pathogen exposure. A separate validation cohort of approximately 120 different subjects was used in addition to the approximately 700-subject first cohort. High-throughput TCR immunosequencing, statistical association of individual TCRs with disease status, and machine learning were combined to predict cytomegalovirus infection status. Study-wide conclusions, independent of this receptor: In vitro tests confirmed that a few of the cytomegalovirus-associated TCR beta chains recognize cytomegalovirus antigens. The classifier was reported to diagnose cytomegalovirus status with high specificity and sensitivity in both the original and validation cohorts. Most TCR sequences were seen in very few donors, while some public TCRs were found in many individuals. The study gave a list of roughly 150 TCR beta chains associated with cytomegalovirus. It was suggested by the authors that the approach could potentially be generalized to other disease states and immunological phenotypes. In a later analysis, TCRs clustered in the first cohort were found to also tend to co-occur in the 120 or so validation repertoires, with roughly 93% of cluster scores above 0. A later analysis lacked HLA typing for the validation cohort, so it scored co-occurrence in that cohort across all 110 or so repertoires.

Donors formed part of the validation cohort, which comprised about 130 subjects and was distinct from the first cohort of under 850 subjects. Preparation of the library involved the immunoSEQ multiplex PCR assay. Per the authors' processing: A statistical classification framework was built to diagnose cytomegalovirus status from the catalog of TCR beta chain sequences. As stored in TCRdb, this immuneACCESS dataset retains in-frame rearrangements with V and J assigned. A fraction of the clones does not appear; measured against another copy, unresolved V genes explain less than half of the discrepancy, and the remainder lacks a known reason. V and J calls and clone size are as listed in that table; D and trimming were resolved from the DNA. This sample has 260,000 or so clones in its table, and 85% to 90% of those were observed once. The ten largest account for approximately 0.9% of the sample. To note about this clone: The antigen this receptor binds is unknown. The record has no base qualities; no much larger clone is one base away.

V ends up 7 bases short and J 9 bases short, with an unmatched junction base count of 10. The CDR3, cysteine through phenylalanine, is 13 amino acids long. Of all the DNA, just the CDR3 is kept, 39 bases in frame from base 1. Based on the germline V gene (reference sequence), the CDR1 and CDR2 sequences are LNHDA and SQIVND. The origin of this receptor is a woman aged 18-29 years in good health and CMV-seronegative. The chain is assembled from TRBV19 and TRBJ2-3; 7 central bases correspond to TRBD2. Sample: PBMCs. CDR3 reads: CASKTGTMGTQYF. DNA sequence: TGTGCCAGTAAGACTGGGACTATGGGGACGCAGTATTTT.